One T cell receptor beta chain is described in this entry. No antigen is known for it. This entry belongs to a study of shared clonotypes between healthy human individuals. General observations from the study: Rarefaction indicated that sorted-subset sequencing remained incomplete although depth was large.

Some clones are missing from TCRdb's copy, which holds only in-frame ones; the method was immunoSEQ multiplex PCR. The repertoire consists of roughly 500,000 clones, with approximately 95% occurring once and the leading ten covering 0.05% to 0.07%. The sequenced sample was naive CD4+ T cells sorted from blood. Subset specified: CD45RA+ positively selected. The origin of this receptor is a woman in her thirties in good health.

This CDR3 is CASHEIAGANVLTF. CDR3 bases: TGCGCCAGTCATGAGATCGCAGGGGCCAACGTCCTGACTTTC. V and J are TRBV5-1 and TRBJ2-6, with unresolved D. This CDR3 has 14 amino acids. Trimming took off 8 bases at V and 4 bases at J, with 13 bases between the two ends. The germline gives CDR1 SGHRS, CDR2 YFSETQ.